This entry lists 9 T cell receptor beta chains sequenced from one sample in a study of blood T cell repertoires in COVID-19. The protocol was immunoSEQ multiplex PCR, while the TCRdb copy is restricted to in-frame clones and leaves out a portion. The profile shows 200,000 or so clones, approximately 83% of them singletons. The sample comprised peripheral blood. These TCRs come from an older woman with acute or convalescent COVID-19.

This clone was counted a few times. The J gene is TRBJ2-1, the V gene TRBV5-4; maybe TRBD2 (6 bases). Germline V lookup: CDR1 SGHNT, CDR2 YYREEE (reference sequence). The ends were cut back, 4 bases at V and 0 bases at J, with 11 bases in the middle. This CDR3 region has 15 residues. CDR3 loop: CASSAAGSSYNEQFF. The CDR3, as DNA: TGTGCCAGCAGCGCCGCGGGGAGCTCCTACAATGAGCAGTTCTTC.

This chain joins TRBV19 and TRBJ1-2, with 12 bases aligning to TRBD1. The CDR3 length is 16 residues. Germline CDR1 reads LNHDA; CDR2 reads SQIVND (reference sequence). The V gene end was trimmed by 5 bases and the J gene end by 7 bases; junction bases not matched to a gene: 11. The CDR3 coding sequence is TGTGCCAGTAGTCCACTTCCGGGACAGGGGGCTTCTGGCTACACCTTC. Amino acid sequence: CASSPLPGQGASGYTF.

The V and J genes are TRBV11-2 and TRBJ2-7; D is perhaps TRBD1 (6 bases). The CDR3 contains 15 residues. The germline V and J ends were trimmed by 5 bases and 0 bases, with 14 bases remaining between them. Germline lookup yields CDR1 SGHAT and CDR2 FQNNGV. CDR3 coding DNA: TGTGCCAGCAGCCTAAAGAACAGGGTCTCCTACGAGCAGTACTTC. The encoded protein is CASSLKNRVSYEQYF.

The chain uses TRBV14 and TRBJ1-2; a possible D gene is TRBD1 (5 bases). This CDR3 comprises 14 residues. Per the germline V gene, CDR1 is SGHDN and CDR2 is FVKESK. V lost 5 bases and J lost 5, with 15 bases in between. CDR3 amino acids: CASSAGAGRYGYTF. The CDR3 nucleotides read TGTGCCAGCAGCGCTGGAGCAGGGCGGTATGGCTACACCTTC.

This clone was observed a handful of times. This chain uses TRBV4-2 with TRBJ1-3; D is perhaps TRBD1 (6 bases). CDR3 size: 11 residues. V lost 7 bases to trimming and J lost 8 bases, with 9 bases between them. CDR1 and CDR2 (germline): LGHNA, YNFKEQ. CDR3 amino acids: CASKQGDTIYF. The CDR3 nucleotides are TGTGCCAGCAAACAGGGTGACACCATATATTTT.

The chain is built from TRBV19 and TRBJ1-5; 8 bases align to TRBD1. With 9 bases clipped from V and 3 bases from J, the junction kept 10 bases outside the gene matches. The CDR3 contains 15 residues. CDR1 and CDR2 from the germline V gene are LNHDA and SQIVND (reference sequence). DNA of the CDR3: TGTGCCAGCCGGCCCGGGACAGGCTACAATCAGCCCCAGCATTTT. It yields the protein CASRPGTGYNQPQHF.

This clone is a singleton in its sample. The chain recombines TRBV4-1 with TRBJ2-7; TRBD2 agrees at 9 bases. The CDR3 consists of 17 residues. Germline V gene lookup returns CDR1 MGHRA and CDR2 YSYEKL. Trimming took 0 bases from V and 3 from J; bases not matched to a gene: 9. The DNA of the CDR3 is TGCGCCAGCAGCCAAGATCTTAATCTAGCGGGGATCTACGAGCAGTACTTC. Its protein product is CASSQDLNLAGIYEQYF.

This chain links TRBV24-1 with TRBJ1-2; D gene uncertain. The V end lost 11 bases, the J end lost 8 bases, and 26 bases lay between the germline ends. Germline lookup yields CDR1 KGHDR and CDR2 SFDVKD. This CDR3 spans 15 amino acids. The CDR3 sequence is CAIEEPASVLEGYTF. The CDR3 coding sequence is TGTGCCATCGAAGAACCGGCTAGTGTATTGGAGGGCTACACCTTC.

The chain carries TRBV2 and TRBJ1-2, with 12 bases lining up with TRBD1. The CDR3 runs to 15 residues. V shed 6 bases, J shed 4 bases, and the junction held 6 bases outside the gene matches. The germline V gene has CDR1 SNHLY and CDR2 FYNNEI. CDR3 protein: CASRKGQGASYGYTF. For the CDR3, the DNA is TGTGCCAGCAGAAAGGGACAGGGGGCCTCCTATGGCTACACCTTC.